This T cell receptor beta chain was recorded in a study of T cell responses to AZD1222 COVID-19 vaccine listed by TCRdb under 2021. Turning to the overall study: AZD1222 recipients whose second dose came at about 4 weeks and those whose second dose came at about 12 weeks were combined into one group, since spike-specific TCR depth and breadth did not differ between the two schedules. Enrollment into the trials was organized by age into subgroups of 18-55, 56-69 and 70-plus years, and those subgroups contained roughly 150, 30 and 60 TCR-sequenced participants, respectively. A total of approximately 250 trial participants underwent TCR sequencing, of whom about 200 had received two doses of AZD1222 and 26 had received two doses of the MenACWY control vaccine. Results the study describes overall, beyond this receptor: The 56-69-year group was small, and its depth increase did not reach significance, likely because of low power. CD4 TCRs associated with the vaccine covered the entire spike protein, and the dominant responses were in regions 160-218 and 743-854. Participants were mostly white British and included more females than males, and it was suggested by the authors that clonal diversity may have been underestimated. Conclusions about previously exposed vaccinees are limited, since just 6 or 7 AZD1222 recipients were seropositive for SARS-CoV-2 at baseline. No day 14 peak-response samples were available, so repertoires were characterized only after the peak T cell response. A significant rise in spike-specific TCR breadth and depth was observed after two AZD1222 doses relative to day 0 and relative to MenACWY recipients. Reportedly, close to half of the unique spike-specific TCRs recognized epitopes lying outside the regions that are mutated in the B.1.351 and B.1.1.7 variants.

Sample time point, as interpreted from the label and publication: baseline before first vaccination. Vaccinee samples were obtained from the UK trials COV001 and COV002, which included a single-blind randomized controlled phase 2/3 trial of AZD1222 (ChAdOx1 nCoV-19) in healthy adults. Trial participant PBMC samples were collected at day 0 and day 28 after the second dose for TCRbeta chain sequencing. The CDR3 regions of human TCRbeta chains were subjected to immunosequencing. In the authors' own workflow: TCRs in the repertoires were matched against a reference library of SARS-CoV-2-specific TCRs that had been generated with the MIRA antigen-specificity platform. Breadth was defined as the fraction of unique TCRs that were SARS-CoV-2-associated, and depth was defined as the fraction of total T cells that were SARS-CoV-2-associated. Each spike-specific TCR was assigned to its reactive spike region and to a CD4 or CD8 class using the MIRA data. Log10-transformed breadth and depth values were compared by one-way ANOVA with Sidak's multiple comparisons tests. TCRdb took this table from immuneACCESS and kept in-frame rearrangements with V and J called. Such tables lack part of the clones; where checked against another copy, unresolved V genes explain under half of the gap, and the rest is unexplained. V, J and clone size are those of that table, while D and trimming were read from the DNA. This sample comprises around 180,000 clones, 85% to 90% of them detected only once. The leading ten clones occupy approximately 0.5% of the sample.

This clone has a handful of counts. Its antigen remains unidentified. It has no much larger one-base neighbor in the sample; base qualities were not kept. This TCR came from an adult in good health. This material consisted of peripheral blood, taken on day 0 of AZD1222 vaccination.

The DNA sequence is as follows: TGCAGCGGCGCATCCGGGACAGGGGCCTACGAGCAGTACTTC. Its protein product is CSGASGTGAYEQYF. Here the chain combines TRBV29-1 and TRBJ2-7, and 10 junctional nucleotides match TRBD1. The CDR3 spans 14 residues, from the cysteine through the phenylalanine. Only the CDR3 part of the read is kept: 42 bases, read in frame from the first base. The germline V gene supplies CDR1 SQVTM and CDR2 ANQGSEA. The junction shows trimming of 7 bases on V and 2 bases on J, and the gene matches do not reach 8 bases of it.